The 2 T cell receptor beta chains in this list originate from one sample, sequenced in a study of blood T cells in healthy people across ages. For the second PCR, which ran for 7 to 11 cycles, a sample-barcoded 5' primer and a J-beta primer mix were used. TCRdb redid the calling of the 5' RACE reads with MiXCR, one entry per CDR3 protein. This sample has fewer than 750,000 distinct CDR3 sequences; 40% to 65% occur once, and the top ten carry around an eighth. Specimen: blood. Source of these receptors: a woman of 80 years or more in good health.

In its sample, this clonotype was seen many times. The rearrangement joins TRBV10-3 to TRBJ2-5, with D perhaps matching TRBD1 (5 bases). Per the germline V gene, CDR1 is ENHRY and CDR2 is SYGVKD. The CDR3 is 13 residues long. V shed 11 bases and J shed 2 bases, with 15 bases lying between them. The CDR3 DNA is TGTGCCTCCAGCCGGGCAGGGCAAGAGACCCAGTACTTC. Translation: CASSRAGQETQYF.

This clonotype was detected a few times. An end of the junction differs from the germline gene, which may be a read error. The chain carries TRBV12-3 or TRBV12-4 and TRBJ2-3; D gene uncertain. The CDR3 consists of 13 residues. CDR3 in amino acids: CASSRGSTETQYF. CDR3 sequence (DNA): TGTGCCAGCAGTAGAGGAAGCACAGAGACGCAGTATTTT.